This T cell receptor beta chain derives from a study of shared clonotypes between healthy human individuals. The V gene end was trimmed by 3 bases and the J gene end by 4 bases; junction bases not matched to a gene: 12. This CDR3 is built from 18 residues. Germline values: CDR1 WNHNN, CDR2 SYGVQD (reference sequence). Data came from immunoSEQ multiplex PCR; TCRdb stores just in-frame clones and leaves some out. The sample shows about 2.4 million clones, 80% to 95% of them seen only once. CD45RA-negative memory and CD45RA+ naive subsets were split from the CD4+ cells. The rearrangement links TRBV10-1 to TRBJ2-6; 7 bases fit TRBD1. This receptor was obtained from a man younger than 30 in good health. Some clones in this sample may be carry-over from other donors' samples. The sequencing sample was made of naive CD4+ T cells from PBMCs. Specified subset: CD45RA+ positively selected. As DNA, the CDR3 is TGCGCCAGCAGTGAATCGGGACAGCCCGGGGCCGGGGCCAACGTCCTGACTTTC. It translates to CASSESGQPGAGANVLTF.